This paragraph covers one T cell receptor (beta chain) sequence. The antigen remains unidentified. The same CDR3 can be traced to other DNA sequences in this sample. Germline V gene sequence: CDR1 MNHEY, CDR2 SVGAGI. The V and J ends lost 5 bases and 2 bases respectively, with 3 bases between them. This CDR3 is built from 12 residues. This PCR relied on a set of 60 Vbeta primers and 13 Jbeta primers. Sequencing was performed with immunoSEQ multiplex PCR; in TCRdb, only in-frame clones are kept and a portion is missing. The profile shows roughly 98,000 clones, around 70% of them singletons. The sample originates from a study of cytomegalovirus exposure and HLA in healthy donors. Looking at the study overall: One earlier analysis, a look at 200 million or so T cells, found almost 120 million unique TCR beta sequences. Whole-study results and caveats: Productive rates of about 90% or about 30% were seen for most TCR beta V segments in an earlier analysis.

This TCR was recovered from a man over 45 in good health and CMV-seronegative. The sequencing input was PBMCs. The V and J genes are TRBV6-5 and TRBJ2-2; no definite D call. The CDR3 DNA reads as TGTGCCAGCAGTCCTAACACCGGGGAGCTGTTTTTT. It is translated as CASSPNTGELFF.